These T cell receptor beta chains were read from a single sample in a study of blood T cell repertoires in COVID-19. Assay: immunoSEQ multiplex PCR; the TCRdb copy retains only in-frame clones and omits some. The sample records about 39,000 clones, about 94% being singletons. Sequencing was performed on peripheral blood. The source of these receptors is a human donor with active COVID-19. The donor label of this sample is uncertain. Both conserved end residues are part of each CDR3. The D gene is left open where the match is weak. Clone size is not always given. Where it is, it says once, few, many or a class for expanded clones.

clone_size,v_call,j_call,d_call,cdr3_nt,cdr3_aa
.,TRBV3-1/TRBV3-2,TRBJ2-7,TRBD2,TGTGCCAGCAGCCTGGGGGGGTGGGGCTACGAGCAGTACTTC,CASSLGGWGYEQYF
few,TRBV11-2,TRBJ1-5,.,TGTGCCAGCAGCTTAGCGGGGAGCAATCAGCCCCAGCATTTT,CASSLAGSNQPQHF
.,TRBV28,TRBJ2-7,TRBD2,TGTGCCAGCAGGATAGCGGGAGTTTCCTACGAGCAGTACTTC,CASRIAGVSYEQYF
.,TRBV19,TRBJ2-7,TRBD1,TGTGCCAGCAACCCGACAGGGACCTACGAGCAGTACTTC,CASNPTGTYEQYF
.,TRBV6-5,TRBJ2-5,.,TGTGCCAGCAGGTTATCAGGGAGGGGGGAGACCCAGTACTTC,CASRLSGRGETQYF
.,TRBV6-5,TRBJ1-6,.,TGTGCCAGCAGTAGTACGGGGAAAAATTCACCCCTCCACTTT,CASSSTGKNSPLHF
once,TRBV6-2/TRBV6-3,TRBJ2-3,.,TGTGCCAGCAGTTACAACCGCGGTAGCACAGATACGCAGTATTTT,CASSYNRGSTDTQYF
.,TRBV10-3,TRBJ2-5,.,TGTGCCATCAAGGGCAGGGAAACGGAGACCCAGTACTTC,CAIKGRETETQYF
.,TRBV12-3/TRBV12-4,TRBJ1-6,.,TGTGCCAGCAGTTCGCGACAGGAGTCACCCCTCCACTTT,CASSSRQESPLHF
.,TRBV19,TRBJ1-2,TRBD1,TGTGCCAGTAGTAAGGGACAGGTTAACTATGGCTACACCTTC,CASSKGQVNYGYTF
.,TRBV6-6,TRBJ2-1,.,TGTGCCAGCAGTTACGAATTAGAGGGTGAGCAGTTCTTC,CASSYELEGEQFF
once,TRBV2,TRBJ2-7,.,TGTGCCAGCAGTGAAGGAGTCGAGCAGTACTTC,CASSEGVEQYF